A selection of T cell receptor beta chains follows, all from one sample in a study of blood T cell repertoires in COVID-19. Some clones are missing from TCRdb's copy, which holds only in-frame ones; the method was immunoSEQ multiplex PCR. The data show approximately 100,000 clones, about 80% seen once. The material sequenced was peripheral blood. The origin of the receptors is a man aged 60-69 years with acute or convalescent COVID-19. CDR3s include the opening cysteine and the closing phenylalanine or tryptophan. D genes are given only for firm matches. Clone size is given for some rows only: seen once, a few or many times, or a class if the clone is expanded.

V gene,clone size,J gene,D gene,CDR3 protein,CDR3 DNA
TRBV27,-,TRBJ2-1,-,CASSLRPPGVGNEQFF,TGTGCCAGCAGTTTGCGACCGCCGGGGGTGGGCAATGAGCAGTTCTTC
TRBV20-1,-,TRBJ1-1,-,CSARRRGEAFF,TGCAGTGCTAGGAGGCGGGGGGAAGCTTTCTTT
TRBV6-5,-,TRBJ2-1,-,CASSYTWGEVPGEQFF,TGTGCCAGCAGTTACACGTGGGGGGAGGTGCCTGGTGAGCAGTTCTTC
TRBV30,-,TRBJ2-3,TRBD2,CAWSAVAGGITDTQYF,TGTGCCTGGAGTGCGGTTGCGGGAGGTATAACAGATACGCAGTATTTT
TRBV19,-,TRBJ1-5,TRBD1,CASRAGTGRDQPQHF,TGTGCCAGTAGGGCTGGGACAGGGCGAGATCAGCCCCAGCATTTT
TRBV5-4,-,TRBJ2-7,TRBD2,CASSFHLAGVGEQYF,TGTGCCAGCAGCTTCCACCTTGCGGGAGTTGGCGAGCAGTACTTC
TRBV7-2,-,TRBJ1-2,-,CASSLGGGHYGYTF,TGTGCCAGCAGCTTAGGGGGGGGGCACTATGGCTACACCTTC
TRBV27,-,TRBJ1-2,-,CASSFIGGGYTF,TGTGCCAGCAGTTTCATCGGGGGTGGCTACACCTTC
TRBV27,-,TRBJ1-2,TRBD1,CASSSVGTGYGYTF,TGTGCCAGCAGTTCCGTTGGGACAGGATATGGCTACACCTTC
TRBV2,-,TRBJ2-2,-,CASSELVGVTGELFF,TGTGCCAGCAGTGAATTGGTCGGGGTCACCGGGGAGCTGTTTTTT
TRBV9,-,TRBJ1-4,-,CASSVAANEKLFF,TGTGCCAGCAGCGTGGCAGCTAATGAAAAACTGTTTTTT
TRBV18,-,TRBJ1-5,-,CASSPGGDQPQHF,TGTGCCAGCTCGCCCGGGGGAGATCAGCCCCAGCATTTT
TRBV3-1/TRBV3-2,-,TRBJ2-5,-,CASSQEGLLQETQYF,TGTGCCAGCAGCCAAGAGGGACTTCTCCAAGAGACCCAGTACTTC
TRBV2,-,TRBJ2-7,TRBD1,CASSEQGAHSYEQYF,TGTGCCAGCAGTGAACAGGGGGCTCACTCCTACGAGCAGTACTTC
TRBV29-1,-,TRBJ2-1,TRBD1,CSVEDGGTGRFF,TGCAGCGTTGAAGATGGGGGGACAGGGAGGTTCTTC
TRBV29-1,-,TRBJ2-3,-,CSADTGSSTDTQYF,TGCAGCGCTGATACAGGGTCTTCGACAGATACGCAGTATTTT
TRBV9,once,TRBJ2-1,-,CASSPRGTGEQFF,TGTGCCAGCAGCCCGCGCGGAACGGGTGAGCAGTTCTTC
TRBV5-8,many,TRBJ2-3,-,CASSFVRAKIRIADTQYF,TGTGCCAGCAGCTTCGTCAGGGCCAAAATCCGTATCGCAGATACGCAGTATTTT
TRBV7-2,-,TRBJ2-1,TRBD2,CASSPRTSGSYNEQFF,TGTGCCAGCAGTCCACGAACTAGCGGGAGCTACAATGAGCAGTTCTTC
TRBV28,-,TRBJ1-2,-,CASRPGGRENYGYTF,TGTGCCAGCCGCCCGGGGGGACGGGAAAACTATGGCTACACCTTC
TRBV5-1,-,TRBJ2-1,TRBD2,CASSFGLAGGGDEQFF,TGCGCCAGCAGCTTCGGACTAGCGGGAGGAGGTGATGAGCAGTTCTTC
TRBV20-1,-,TRBJ1-2,-,CSASVLAGGYTF,TGCAGTGCTAGTGTCCTGGCGGGGGGCTACACCTTC
TRBV27,-,TRBJ2-2,-,CASSPTGAVGELFF,TGTGCCAGCAGTCCGACAGGCGCGGTCGGGGAGCTGTTTTTT
TRBV5-1,-,TRBJ2-2,TRBD2,CASKAGGSRSGELFF,TGCGCAAGCAAAGCGGGCGGGAGCCGGAGCGGGGAGCTGTTTTTT
TRBV27,-,TRBJ1-2,TRBD1,CASSLRQGYGYTF,TGTGCCAGCAGTTTACGACAGGGTTATGGCTACACCTTC
TRBV6-2/TRBV6-3,-,TRBJ2-3,-,CASSYPLPTSTDTQYF,TGTGCCAGCAGTTACCCACTACCCACTAGCACAGATACGCAGTATTTT
TRBV19,-,TRBJ2-4,-,CASIGKREEAIQYF,TGTGCCAGTATCGGGAAGAGGGAGGAGGCCATTCAGTACTTC
TRBV3-1/TRBV3-2,-,TRBJ2-1,-,CASTQLVGNEQFF,TGTGCCAGCACCCAACTAGTGGGCAATGAGCAGTTCTTC
TRBV5-1,-,TRBJ2-5,TRBD2,CASRQKTSGKETQYF,TGCGCCAGCAGACAAAAGACTAGCGGGAAAGAGACCCAGTACTTC
TRBV10-2,-,TRBJ2-1,TRBD2,CASSEPFRGDEQFF,TGCGCCAGCAGTGAGCCGTTCCGGGGGGATGAGCAGTTCTTC
TRBV3-1/TRBV3-2,-,TRBJ1-5,-,CASSQVGGPQPQHF,TGTGCCAGCAGCCAAGTTGGAGGGCCTCAGCCCCAGCATTTT
TRBV12-5,-,TRBJ1-1,TRBD1,CASGLGQGLVFTEAFF,TGTGCTAGTGGTTTGGGACAGGGGCTGGTGTTCACTGAAGCTTTCTTT
TRBV13,few,TRBJ1-2,-,CASSLGGRVNYYGYTF,TGTGCCAGCAGCTTAGGTGGCAGGGTGAATTACTATGGCTACACCTTC
TRBV19,-,TRBJ2-7,TRBD1,CASSIWTGNYEQYF,TGTGCCAGTAGTATATGGACAGGGAACTACGAGCAGTACTTC
TRBV6-2/TRBV6-3,once,TRBJ2-5,-,CASSYARTYQETQYF,TGTGCCAGCAGTTACGCCCGGACATACCAAGAGACCCAGTACTTC
TRBV4-1,-,TRBJ2-7,-,CASSQDAGFIYEQYF,TGCGCCAGCAGCCAAGACGCGGGATTCATTTACGAGCAGTACTTC
TRBV11-2,-,TRBJ1-6,TRBD1,CASSLGDSGISPLHF,TGTGCCAGCAGCTTGGGGGACAGCGGAATCTCACCCCTCCACTTT
TRBV2,-,TRBJ2-3,TRBD1,CASSRQGGLPDTQYF,TGTGCCAGCAGCCGACAGGGGGGTCTCCCAGATACGCAGTATTTT
TRBV7-2,-,TRBJ2-5,-,CASSLAPLRSGETQYF,TGTGCCAGCAGCTTAGCCCCCTTACGGAGTGGGGAGACCCAGTACTTC
TRBV29-1,-,TRBJ1-2,-,CSVDGPTPIVDGYTF,TGCAGCGTTGATGGGCCTACACCTATCGTGGATGGCTACACCTTC
TRBV27,-,TRBJ1-1,-,CASTRALNTEAFF,TGTGCCAGCACCAGGGCCCTGAACACTGAAGCTTTCTTT
TRBV18,-,TRBJ2-1,-,CASSLPLASEVNEQFF,TGTGCCAGCTCACTGCCACTAGCTTCGGAGGTCAATGAGCAGTTCTTC
TRBV24-1,-,TRBJ2-1,TRBD1,CATSRGDRGVDNEQFF,TGTGCCACCAGTCGAGGGGACAGGGGGGTCGACAATGAGCAGTTCTTC
TRBV2,-,TRBJ2-7,-,CASSRDEQYF,TGTGCCTCCTCAAGAGACGAGCAGTACTTC
TRBV29-1,-,TRBJ1-4,TRBD1,CSVEGTGAEYEKLFF,TGCAGCGTTGAAGGGACAGGAGCTGAATATGAAAAACTGTTTTTT
TRBV5-8,-,TRBJ2-2,TRBD2,CASSRVAGTNTGELFF,TGTGCCAGCAGCCGTGTAGCGGGTACGAACACCGGGGAGCTGTTTTTT
TRBV5-4,once,TRBJ2-5,TRBD2,CASSPTKLAASETQYF,TGTGCCAGCAGCCCTACGAAACTAGCGGCCAGCGAGACCCAGTACTTC
TRBV3-1/TRBV3-2,-,TRBJ2-1,-,CASRMGLEQFF,TGTGCCAGCAGAATGGGGCTTGAGCAGTTCTTC
TRBV19,-,TRBJ1-2,-,CASSIGGDRRGYTF,TGTGCCAGTAGTATAGGCGGGGACCGGCGCGGCTACACCTTC
TRBV18,-,TRBJ2-3,-,CASSTGTDTQYF,TGTGCCAGCTCAACAGGCACAGATACGCAGTATTTT
TRBV25-1,-,TRBJ2-3,-,CASSEPGFSTDTQYF,TGTGCCAGCAGTGAGCCGGGTTTCAGCACAGATACGCAGTATTTT
TRBV5-1,-,TRBJ1-5,TRBD1,CASSPSGQGGNQPQHF,TGCGCCAGCAGCCCCTCGGGACAGGGCGGCAATCAGCCCCAGCATTTT
TRBV5-4,-,TRBJ2-3,TRBD2,CASSLLVAGGSDTQYF,TGTGCCAGCAGCTTGTTAGTAGCGGGTGGTTCAGATACGCAGTATTTT
TRBV24-1,-,TRBJ2-1,TRBD2,CATSTQRSAAGVDEQFF,TGTGCCACCAGTACCCAGAGGTCAGCGGCGGGAGTGGATGAGCAGTTCTTC